Listed here are 13 T cell receptor beta chains from one sample, sequenced in a study of a mutant IDH1 vaccine in newly diagnosed glioma. Only in-frame clones appear in the TCRdb table, and some are missing; sequencing was by immunoSEQ multiplex PCR. This table has around 88,000 clones, about 80% appearing once. Time point in this sample: baseline, week 1 (first vaccination visit). Treatment reported: pre-vaccination baseline after standard-of-care therapy. The sequences come from PBMCs, collected from a glioma patient treated with radiotherapy, temozolomide or both. The receptors come from a man aged 35 to 55 with glioma.

This sequence joins TRBV4-2 and TRBJ1-1; D unclear. V shed 0 bases and J shed 3 bases, with 8 bases lying between them. Per the germline V gene, CDR1 is LGHNA and CDR2 is YNFKEQ. This CDR3 region has 14 residues. For the CDR3, the DNA is TGTGCCAGCAGCCAAGACGGTGGGGACACTGAAGCTTTCTTT. Translated, it gives CASSQDGGDTEAFF.

J is TRBJ2-3 and V is TRBV15, with a possible D match to TRBD2 (5 bases). Deletions cut 5 bases from V and 4 bases from J, with 10 bases between. CDR1 is LNHNV, CDR2 YYDKDF, per germline (reference sequence). The CDR3 runs 13 residues. CDR3 in DNA: TGTGCCACCAGCCCGGGGTCCTCAGATACGCAGTATTTT. It specifies CATSPGSSDTQYF. Based on the CDR3 plus reference TRBV15 and TRBJ2-3, the full variable domain is DAMVIQNPRYQVTQFGKPVTLSCSQTLNHNVMYWYQQKSSQAPKLLFHYYDKDFNNEADTPDNFQSRRPNTSFCFLDIRSPGLGDTAMYLCATSPGSSDTQYFGPGTRLTVL.

J is TRBJ2-3 and V is TRBV28; 15 bases line up with TRBD2. Germline V gives CDR1 MDHEN, CDR2 SYDVKM. This CDR3 contains 18 residues. Trimming cost V 6 bases and J 2 bases; bases outside gene matches: 9. In DNA form, the CDR3 reads TGTGCCAGCAGCTCCCATGGGACTAGCGGGAGGTACACAGATACGCAGTATTTT. Translating gives CASSSHGTSGRYTDTQYF.

This sequence joins TRBV7-2 and TRBJ2-4, with TRBD1 matching 9 bases. The CDR3 runs to 15 residues. Germline loops: CDR1 SGHTA, CDR2 FQGNSA. J gave up 6 bases and V 4 bases, and 7 bases lay outside the gene matches. The CDR3 loop is CASSSNLDRGNIQYF. CDR3 DNA: TGTGCCAGCAGCTCAAACTTGGACAGGGGAAACATTCAGTACTTC. The full variable domain, rest sourced from reference TRBV7-2 and TRBJ2-4, is GAGVSQSPSNKVTEKGKDVELRCDPISGHTALYWYRQSLGQGLEFLIYFQGNSAPDKSGLPSDRFSAERTGGSVSTLTIQRTQQEDSAVYLCASSSNLDRGNIQYFGAGTRLSVL.

The rearrangement links TRBV7-9 to TRBJ1-5, with a tentative D call TRBD1 (5 bases). Trimming removed 5 bases at V and 2 bases at J, with 16 bases between. The germline CDR1 and CDR2 sequences are SEHNR and FQNEAQ (reference sequence). The length of the CDR3 is 16 residues. This chain's CDR3 is CASSLGPGRGNQPQHF. The CDR3 DNA reads as TGTGCCAGCAGCCTAGGACCAGGGCGCGGCAATCAGCCCCAGCATTTT.

The chain joins TRBV2 to TRBJ2-3, with D possibly called TRBD1 or TRBD2 (5 bases each). The V gene's germline CDR1 is SNHLY and CDR2 FYNNEI. CDR3 size: 13 residues. The V and J ends lost 4 bases and 5 bases respectively, with 10 bases between them. The CDR3, as DNA: TGTGCCAGCAGTGGGGACGCCCAAGATACGCAGTATTTT. Its translation is CASSGDAQDTQYF.

V usage is TRBV4-3 and J usage is TRBJ2-1; D ambiguous. The V gene's germline CDR1 is LGHNA and CDR2 YSLEER. The ends were cut back, 5 bases at V and 3 bases at J, with 8 bases in the middle. CDR3 length equals 13 residues. This chain's CDR3 is CASSSSDYNEQFF. The CDR3 nucleotides are TGCGCCAGCAGCTCCTCGGACTACAATGAGCAGTTCTTC.

This clone has only a few counts. The genes are TRBV30 and TRBJ1-1; 8 bases fit TRBD1. The CDR3 length is 14 residues. CDR1 and CDR2 (germline): GTSNPN, SVGIG (reference sequence). V was pared by 1 base and J by 1 base, with 2 bases of the junction left unmatched. The DNA for the CDR3 is TGTGCCTGGAGTGCGACAGGGGAGAACACTGAAGCTTTCTTT. Protein: CAWSATGENTEAFF.

This chain uses TRBV29-1 with TRBJ1-2; D is possibly TRBD1 (6 bases). The germline V gene has CDR1 SQVTM and CDR2 ANQGSEA. V dropped 0 bases and J dropped 1 base, with 12 bases sitting between them. This CDR3 comprises 15 residues. The CDR3 is CSVEDLRGFNYGYTF. For the CDR3, the DNA is TGCAGCGTTGAAGATCTGAGGGGGTTTAACTATGGCTACACCTTC.

V is TRBV18 and J is TRBJ2-1; 7 bases are shared with TRBD1. The CDR3 runs to 15 residues. Per germline, CDR1 KGHSH and CDR2 LQKENI. With V trimmed by 3 bases and J by 8 bases, 10 bases remained unmatched. The CDR3 region has the DNA TGTGCCAGCTCACCGCCGGGACAGAGTTTTGATGAGCAGTTCTTC. It is translated as CASSPPGQSFDEQFF.

The CDR3 sequence: CATLPGGLQGRSTEAFF. The CDR3 DNA sequence: TGTGCCACACTCCCGGGGGGGTTACAGGGAAGGAGCACTGAAGCTTTCTTT. The chain employs TRBV28 and TRBJ1-1; maybe TRBD1 (6 bases). The CDR3 totals 17 residues. Trimming left V 10 bases short and J 4 bases short, with 28 bases between. Germline lookup yields CDR1 MDHEN and CDR2 SYDVKM.

The chain uses TRBV14 and TRBJ2-3, with a possible D match to TRBD2 (6 bases). With 4 bases removed from V and 3 bases from J, the gap between germline ends came to 20 bases. The CDR3 loop spans 17 amino acids. Germline assignment: CDR1 SGHDN and CDR2 FVKESK. The CDR3 sequence: CASSRRTGVAGTDTQYF. DNA of the CDR3: TGTGCCAGCAGCCGGCGAACGGGGGTGGCGGGAACAGATACGCAGTATTTT.

The chain joins TRBV4-3 to TRBJ1-5, with D possibly being TRBD1 (6 bases). The CDR3 spans 17 residues. Between the trimmed V and J ends, which lost 2 bases and 4 bases, there was a span of 18 bases. Germline-derived CDR1 and CDR2 are LGHNA and YSLEER. This CDR3 reads CASSQLYGEGHNQPQHF. The CDR3 DNA follows: TGCGCCAGCAGCCAACTTTATGGCGAGGGACATAATCAGCCCCAGCATTTT.